These 4 T cell receptor beta chains came from one sample sequenced in a study of early T cells in non-severe SARS-CoV-2 infection. From the 5' RACE reads, TCRdb called clonotypes with MiXCR, one entry per CDR3 protein. The table includes approximately 60,000 distinct CDR3 sequences, roughly 13% detected once. Sequencing was carried out using whole blood. The source is an adult who was a healthcare worker with PCR-confirmed SARS-CoV-2 infection or an uninfected control (not recorded which).

The chain couples TRBV12-3 or TRBV12-4 to TRBJ1-2, with no clear D. This CDR3 is 16 amino acids long. The V end lost 3 bases, the J end lost 0 bases, and 14 bases lay between the germline ends. CDR3 in DNA: TGTGCCAGCAGTTTTGACATTTTAAACTCTAACTATGGCTACACCTTC. Amino acids: CASSFDILNSNYGYTF.

This clonotype has a count of ten or more. This chain uses TRBV7-9 with TRBJ1-2; D unresolved. Germline-derived CDR1 and CDR2 are SEHNR and FQNEAQ (reference sequence). The V end was cut by 5 bases, the J end by 10 bases, with 11 bases between. This CDR3 is 11 amino acids long. CDR3 protein: CASSDSPDYTF. CDR3 coding DNA: TGTGCCAGCAGCGATTCCCCGGACTACACCTTC. Using reference TRBV7-9 and TRBJ1-2 for the parts outside the CDR3, the full variable domain is DTGVSQNPRHKITKRGQNVTFRCDPISEHNRLYWYRQTLGQGPEFLTYFQNEAQLEKSRLLSDRFSAERPKGSFSTLEIQRTEQGDSAMYLCASSDSPDYTFGSGTRLTVV.

This clonotype was recorded at least ten times. The genes are TRBV2 and TRBJ2-5; 9 positions agree with TRBD1. CDR3 length equals 15 residues. CDR1 and CDR2 (germline): SNHLY, FYNNEI. V lost 6 bases, J lost 6 bases, and 11 bases stayed unmatched. The CDR3 nucleotides read TGTGCCAGCAGCACCGGGACAGGGATTCGGAAGACCCAGTACTTC. This encodes CASSTGTGIRKTQYF. The full variable domain, rest sourced from reference TRBV2 and TRBJ2-5, is EPEVTQTPSHQVTQMGQEVILRCVPISNHLYFYWYRQILGQKVEFLVSFYNNEISEKSEIFDDQFSVERPDGSNFTLKIRSTKLEDSAMYFCASSTGTGIRKTQYFGPGTRLLVL.

Ten or more counts support this clonotype. The CDR3 loop is CASSLWVNTEAFF. CDR3 bases: TGTGCCAGCAGTCTTTGGGTAAACACTGAAGCTTTCTTT. This sequence joins TRBV7-3 and TRBJ1-1; D ambiguous. This CDR3 is 13 amino acids long. Trimming stripped 6 bases from V and 2 bases from J, with 10 bases between. Germline V gives CDR1 SGHTA, CDR2 FQGTGA. The complete variable domain, with remaining parts taken from reference TRBV7-3 and TRBJ1-1, reads GAGVSQTPSNKVTEKGKYVELRCDPISGHTALYWYRQSLGQGPEFLIYFQGTGAADDSGLPNDRFFAVRPEGSVSTLKIQRTERGDSAVYLCASSLWVNTEAFFGQGTRLTVV.